The rows below give T cell receptor beta chains drawn from one sample of a study of T cells after yellow fever vaccination. TCRdb ran MiXCR on the 5' RACE reads and lists one entry per CDR3 protein. This table has around 400,000 distinct CDR3 sequences, under 14% appearing once. Sequencing used PBMCs, obtained on the day of the first yellow fever vaccination. Every receptor here comes from a young man who received the YFV17D yellow fever vaccine. Each CDR3 is given without its conserved first and last residue. D genes are given only for firm matches.

TRBV6-5	TRBD1	TRBJ2-2	ASSYLGGDTGELF
TRBV11-2	NA	TRBJ2-3	ASSLMAIRRPPGSTQY
TRBV4-3	TRBD2	TRBJ2-2	ASSPWTSGNTGELF
TRBV14	NA	TRBJ2-3	ASSHILGLSGDTQY
TRBV5-1	NA	TRBJ2-1	ASSLVKVPNEQF
TRBV7-3	TRBD1	TRBJ2-1	ASSLGTGINEQF
TRBV4-3	NA	TRBJ1-6	ASSQEPYSPLH
TRBV4-2	NA	TRBJ2-3	ASTPDGTTKDTQY
TRBV20-1	NA	TRBJ1-5	SAPVGGGNQPQH
TRBV2	NA	TRBJ2-1	ASGYDAMEQF
TRBV27	NA	TRBJ1-1	ASSLFQGLTEAF
TRBV5-1	TRBD1	TRBJ1-2	ASSLEAGGGNGYT
TRBV12-3/TRBV12-4	NA	TRBJ2-5	ASGELETQY
TRBV6-2/TRBV6-3	TRBD1	TRBJ1-5	ASSYSTGNQPQH
TRBV3-1	NA	TRBJ2-7	ASSPLTRQY
TRBV7-2	NA	TRBJ1-1	ASSARSGAEAF
TRBV20-1	TRBD2	TRBJ2-3	SAQTLNSGGTTDTQY
TRBV20-1	TRBD1	TRBJ1-1	SAGDSRNTEAF
TRBV6-2/TRBV6-3	TRBD1	TRBJ1-6	ASSPQGARSSPLH
TRBV20-1	NA	TRBJ2-1	SASRPVRGSYNEQF
TRBV4-1	NA	TRBJ2-7	ASSPTGTYEQY
TRBV11-2	TRBD1	TRBJ2-7	ASRRPGQRNEQY
TRBV12-3/TRBV12-4	NA	TRBJ1-1	ASSRQGMNTEAF
TRBV7-8	NA	TRBJ2-5	ASSRGWGAGQETQY
TRBV5-5	TRBD1	TRBJ1-6	ASRDRVNSPLH
TRBV4-1	TRBD2	TRBJ2-5	ASSQDLAGGQETQY
TRBV5-1	NA	TRBJ2-3	ASSPGNTDTQY
TRBV5-4	NA	TRBJ2-5	ASTSRYPLETQY
TRBV7-3	NA	TRBJ2-1	ASSTAQGIYNEQF
TRBV7-9	NA	TRBJ1-1	ASMVGNTEAF
TRBV15	TRBD1	TRBJ1-1	ATSPRGGQVFLNTEAF
TRBV5-1	NA	TRBJ1-1	ASSLAERGEGTEAF
TRBV3-1	NA	TRBJ2-3	ATSPGAIGSDTQY
TRBV6-1	NA	TRBJ1-2	ASSERPGGGYT
TRBV7-9	NA	TRBJ1-1	ASSWGRGSDTEAF
TRBV7-8	TRBD1	TRBJ2-1	ASSVGDRGFYNEQF
TRBV3-1	TRBD1	TRBJ2-1	ASSPGAGQGVYEQF
TRBV4-3	TRBD1	TRBJ2-5	ASSQDRWQGADETQY
TRBV29-1	NA	TRBJ2-5	SVEDQETQY
TRBV18	NA	TRBJ2-3	ASSPVPDTQY
TRBV5-1	TRBD1	TRBJ2-4	ASSEDRAVDIQY
TRBV7-2	NA	TRBJ2-5	ASSFSDLPQETQY
TRBV5-1	TRBD1	TRBJ2-7	ASSFGTGIYEQY
TRBV11-2	TRBD1	TRBJ2-7	ASSRYRGLAYEQY
TRBV5-1	NA	TRBJ2-2	ASSLDPSGELF
TRBV6-1	TRBD2	TRBJ2-5	ASNPLAGGTETQY
TRBV7-2	NA	TRBJ2-1	ASSLARRPVAYNEQF
TRBV7-9	TRBD1	TRBJ1-1	ASSLYRGQTGTEAF
TRBV27	TRBD1	TRBJ2-6	ASSTPQGNGANVLT
TRBV6-1	NA	TRBJ1-1	ASRLTGSTEAF
TRBV5-1	NA	TRBJ2-7	ASSWRGQAEQY
TRBV5-1	NA	TRBJ1-1	ASSGGEYTEAF
TRBV7-6	NA	TRBJ1-4	ASSLVQGGGEKLF
TRBV12-5	NA	TRBJ1-6	ASGLPGRDSPLH
TRBV3-1	NA	TRBJ2-2	ASSQVLVGPNTGELF
TRBV7-6	NA	TRBJ2-1	ASSLEPWDNEQF